The 26 T cell receptor beta chains in this list originate from one sample, sequenced in a study of graft-versus-host responses after intestinal transplantation. Sequencing used immunoSEQ multiplex PCR; TCRdb keeps in-frame clones, though not all of them. The sample includes about 90,000 clones, more than 90% seen only once; the top ten take roughly 0.3%. No antigen has been assigned to these receptors. The sequences come from unstimulated CD4+ T cells sorted from spleen or lymph node cells, collected before intestinal transplant. The receptors come from a human donor who received an intestinal transplant.

On this clone itself: One end of the junction does not line up with germline, which may come from a read error. The chain combines TRBV5-1 with TRBJ2-3; D possibly corresponds to TRBD1 (7 bases). The CDR3 is 16 amino acids. Germline CDR1 SGHRS, CDR2 YFSETQ. CDR3 nucleotide sequence: TGCGCCAGCAGCTGGGACAGCACTACTAGCACAGATACGCGGTATTTT. It yields the protein CASSWDSTTSTDTRYF.

The gene calls are TRBV18 and TRBJ2-2; TRBD1 matches 9 bases. The CDR3 is made up of 16 amino acids. Germline CDR1 KGHSH, CDR2 LQKENI. V gave up 3 bases and J gave up 5 bases; unmatched junction bases: 7. In DNA, the CDR3 is TGTGCCAGCTCACCGACGGGACAGGGTGCAACCGGGGAGCTGTTTTTT. Translation: CASSPTGQGATGELFF.

This clone was observed once. The chain links TRBV7-2 to TRBJ1-5, with 7 bases fitting TRBD1. Germline loops: CDR1 SGHTA, CDR2 FQGNSA. Losses at the gene ends were 1 base for V and 0 bases for J; bases not matched to a gene: 6. The CDR3 contains 17 residues. The CDR3 loop is CASSLEDRKYSNQPQHF. The CDR3 DNA is TGTGCCAGCAGCTTAGAGGACAGGAAATATAGCAATCAGCCCCAGCATTTT.

The V and J genes are TRBV27 and TRBJ2-1, with 11 bases that match TRBD2. From germline, CDR1 is MNHEY and CDR2 SMNVEV (reference sequence). The CDR3 sequence is 14 residues long. Trimming cost V 6 bases and J 5 bases; bases outside gene matches: 3. CDR3 DNA: TGTGCCAGCAGAGGACTAGCGGGTAACAATGAGCAGTTCTTC. This codes for CASRGLAGNNEQFF.

CDR3 in amino acids: CASSATGTTNPSGNTIYF. CDR3 nucleotides: TGCGCCAGCAGCGCCACCGGGACGACCAACCCCTCTGGAAACACCATATATTTT. J is TRBJ1-3 and V is TRBV5-1, with D possibly matching TRBD1 (5 bases). V lost 4 bases to trimming and J lost 0 bases, with 20 bases between them. CDR3 length: 18 amino acids. Looked up from germline, CDR1 is SGHRS and CDR2 is YFSETQ.

The chain uses TRBV6-4 and TRBJ2-3, with no clear D. The germline V gene encodes CDR1 MRHNA and CDR2 SNTAGT. CDR3 size: 13 residues. Between the trimmed V and J ends, which lost 4 bases and 5 bases, there was a span of 10 bases. The CDR3: CASSAKTGDTQYF. CDR3 DNA: TGTGCCAGCAGTGCCAAAACGGGAGATACGCAGTATTTT.

The gene calls are TRBV7-9 and TRBJ2-7; D is possibly TRBD1 (6 bases). This CDR3 region has 13 residues. V lost 5 bases to trimming and J lost 6 bases, with 14 bases between them. CDR1 is SEHNR, CDR2 FQNEAQ, per germline (reference sequence). Here the CDR3 reads CASSVTRGPEQYF. CDR3 coding DNA: TGTGCCAGCAGCGTAACCAGGGGTCCCGAGCAGTACTTC.

The DNA for the CDR3 is TGTGCCAGCAGGGTAGGGTACGAGCAGTACTTC. Its translation: CASRVGYEQYF. This chain uses TRBV2 with TRBJ2-7; D gene uncertain. Trimming left V 6 bases short and J 4 bases short, with 7 bases between. There are 11 residues in the CDR3. Germline V gives CDR1 SNHLY, CDR2 FYNNEI.

V usage is TRBV5-4 and J usage is TRBJ2-3; 13 bases agree with TRBD2. This CDR3 is 17 amino acids long. J lost 3 bases, V lost 4 bases, and 8 bases had no gene match. Per germline, CDR1 SGHNT and CDR2 YYREEE (reference sequence). DNA of the CDR3: TGTGCCAGCAGCGCCGGACTAGCGGGAGTCGGGACAGATACGCAGTATTTT. Amino acids: CASSAGLAGVGTDTQYF. Using reference TRBV5-4 and TRBJ2-3 for the parts outside the CDR3, the full variable domain is ETGVTQSPTHLIKTRGQQVTLRCSSQSGHNTVSWYQQALGQGPQFIFQYYREEENGRGNFPPRFSGLQFPNYSSELNVNALELDDSALYLCASSAGLAGVGTDTQYFGPGTRLTVL.

The chain joins TRBV11-3 to TRBJ2-1, with TRBD2 matching 12 bases. The CDR3 spans 15 residues. Germline V gene data show CDR1 as SGHNT and CDR2 as YENEEA. After removal of 4 bases from V and 9 bases from J, the junction contained 7 bases not matched to a gene. CDR3 protein: CASSSLAGGPAEQFF. The CDR3 coding sequence is TGTGCCAGCAGCTCTCTAGCGGGAGGGCCGGCTGAGCAGTTCTTC.

This chain connects TRBV27 to TRBJ2-7; no definite D call. Per the germline V gene, CDR1 is MNHEY and CDR2 is SMNVEV (reference sequence). The CDR3 length is 15 residues. The V gene lost 4 bases and the J gene lost 1 base, with 14 bases spanning the gap. CDR3 amino acids: CASSSWAPRSYEQYF. As DNA, the CDR3 is TGTGCCAGCAGTTCCTGGGCGCCGAGGTCCTACGAGCAGTACTTC.

The rearrangement links TRBV14 to TRBJ1-2; D unresolved. Germline-derived CDR1 and CDR2 are SGHDN and FVKESK. Trimming shortened V by 1 base and J by 3 bases, and 9 bases separated the two germline ends. The CDR3 spans 14 residues. This chain's CDR3 is CASSQVGSYYGYTF. The CDR3 nucleotides read TGTGCCAGCAGCCAAGTCGGAAGTTACTATGGCTACACCTTC. The complete variable domain, with remaining parts taken from reference TRBV14 and TRBJ1-2, reads EAGVTQFPSHSVIEKGQTVTLRCDPISGHDNLYWYRRVMGKEIKFLLHFVKESKQDESGMPNNRFLAERTGGTYSTLKVQPAELEDSGVYFCASSQVGSYYGYTFGSGTRLTVV.

The chain is built from TRBV9 and TRBJ2-1; 8 bases are shared with TRBD2. The junction had 4 bases not matched to a gene; V was cut back by 4 bases and J by 1 base. The CDR3 is 15 residues long. The germline V gene encodes CDR1 SGDLS and CDR2 YYNGEE. The CDR3 sequence is CASSTSGISYNEQFF. CDR3 nucleotide sequence: TGTGCCAGCAGCACTAGCGGTATTTCCTACAATGAGCAGTTCTTC.

V is TRBV5-1 and J is TRBJ2-5, with D possibly being TRBD1 (6 bases). The CDR3 length is 13 residues. Trimming removed 5 bases at V and 3 bases at J, with 11 bases between. CDR1 SGHRS and CDR2 YFSETQ come from the germline V gene. The CDR3 DNA reads as TGCGCCAGCAGTACAGGGATCGAAGAGACCCAGTACTTC. Translation gives CASSTGIEETQYF.

The V gene is TRBV11-2, the J gene TRBJ2-3, with unresolved D. The ends were cut back, 0 bases at V and 3 bases at J, with 7 bases in the middle. There are 14 residues in the CDR3. The germline V gene has CDR1 SGHAT and CDR2 FQNNGV. DNA of the CDR3: TGTGCCAGCAGCTTAGATTTAAGTACAGATACGCAGTATTTT. As protein: CASSLDLSTDTQYF. Using reference TRBV11-2 and TRBJ2-3 for the parts outside the CDR3, the full variable domain is EAGVAQSPRYKIIEKRQSVAFWCNPISGHATLYWYQQILGQGPKLLIQFQNNGVVDDSQLPKDRFSAERLKGVDSTLKIQPAKLEDSAVYLCASSLDLSTDTQYFGPGTRLTVL.

The chain recombines TRBV30 with TRBJ2-5; 10 bases are a match to TRBD1. There are 16 residues in the CDR3. V shed 0 bases, J shed 5 bases, and the junction held 9 bases outside the gene matches. Per the germline V gene, CDR1 is GTSNPN and CDR2 is SVGIG (reference sequence). CDR3 region: CAWSVPRTGGPETQYF. For the CDR3, the DNA is TGTGCCTGGAGTGTACCGAGGACAGGGGGTCCGGAGACCCAGTACTTC.

The V call is TRBV16, the J call TRBJ2-4; 7 bases are a match to TRBD2. Germline-derived CDR1 and CDR2 are KGHSY and FQNENV. CDR3 length: 13 residues. Germline trimming cut 4 bases from V and 5 bases from J; bases unmatched to any gene: 2. CDR3 in amino acids: CASSPGGENIQYF. The DNA for the CDR3 is TGTGCCAGCAGCCCGGGAGGTGAAAACATTCAGTACTTC.

The chain combines TRBV28 with TRBJ1-2; TRBD1 agrees at 8 bases. CDR3 length equals 14 residues. The V gene end was trimmed by 4 bases and the J gene end by 3 bases; junction bases not matched to a gene: 4. Germline V gives CDR1 MDHEN, CDR2 SYDVKM. The CDR3 loop reads CASSSGTGDYGYTF. In DNA form, the CDR3 reads TGTGCCAGCAGTTCCGGGACAGGTGACTATGGCTACACCTTC.

The chain has TRBV27 and TRBJ2-7; D is undetermined. Germline V gene sequence: CDR1 MNHEY, CDR2 SMNVEV (reference sequence). The CDR3 runs to 14 residues. V gave up 2 bases and J gave up 2 bases, with 10 bases separating them. This CDR3 reads CASSLVPAAYEQYF. CDR3 DNA: TGTGCCAGCAGTTTAGTCCCAGCCGCCTACGAGCAGTACTTC.

This clone was detected only once. The chain recombines TRBV30 with TRBJ1-1; TRBD1 aligns across 7 bases. This CDR3 contains 11 residues. With 8 bases clipped from V and 6 bases from J, the junction kept 6 bases outside the gene matches. Germline CDR1 and CDR2: GTSNPN and SVGIG (reference sequence). The CDR3 is CAGRGQAEAFF. The CDR3, as DNA: TGTGCCGGTAGGGGGCAAGCTGAAGCTTTCTTT.

The chain employs TRBV10-3 and TRBJ1-1; D ambiguous. The ends were cut back, 0 bases at V and 3 bases at J, with 8 bases in the middle. CDR1 is ENHRY, CDR2 SYGVKD, per germline. CDR3 length: 14 residues. In nucleotides, the CDR3 is TGTGCCATCAGTGAGTCGGCCAGTCACACTGAAGCTTTCTTT. Its translation: CAISESASHTEAFF.

The chain combines TRBV5-6 with TRBJ2-7; 11 bases agree with TRBD1. Trimming removed 0 bases from V and 6 bases from J; junction bases left unmatched: 5. Per the germline V gene, CDR1 is SGHDT and CDR2 is YYEEEE. This CDR3 has 15 amino acids. CDR3 sequence: CASSLAVGTGGEQYF. The CDR3 region has the DNA TGTGCCAGCAGCTTGGCAGTAGGGACAGGGGGCGAGCAGTACTTC. The full variable domain, its missing parts supplied by reference TRBV5-6 and TRBJ2-7, is DAGVTQSPTHLIKTRGQQVTLRCSPKSGHDTVSWYQQALGQGPQFIFQYYEEEERQRGNFPDRFSGHQFPNYSSELNVNALLLGDSALYLCASSLAVGTGGEQYFGPGTRLTVT.

This sequence joins TRBV2 and TRBJ2-3; unclear D gene. V was trimmed by 3 bases and J by 3 bases, leaving 13 bases between them. The germline gives CDR1 SNHLY, CDR2 FYNNEI. This CDR3 has 15 amino acids. CDR3 bases: TGTGCCAGCAGTGAGATAAGTCTGGGGACAGATACGCAGTATTTT. This gives the protein CASSEISLGTDTQYF. Combining the CDR3 with reference TRBV2 and TRBJ2-3 gives the whole variable domain EPEVTQTPSHQVTQMGQEVILRCVPISNHLYFYWYRQILGQKVEFLVSFYNNEISEKSEIFDDQFSVERPDGSNFTLKIRSTKLEDSAMYFCASSEISLGTDTQYFGPGTRLTVL.

This chain connects TRBV6-1 to TRBJ1-1, with TRBD1 matching over 7 bases. Germline V gene lookup returns CDR1 MNHNS and CDR2 SASEGT. Trimming cost V 4 bases and J 0 bases; bases outside gene matches: 11. The CDR3 length is 17 residues. This chain's CDR3 is CASSAPRQGGVNTEAFF. For the CDR3, the DNA is TGTGCCAGCAGTGCTCCACGACAGGGTGGAGTGAACACTGAAGCTTTCTTT.

The gene calls are TRBV6-5 and TRBJ2-3; tentative D call: TRBD2 (6 bases). Trimming took 6 bases from V and 7 from J, leaving 14 bases between them. From germline, CDR1 is MNHEY and CDR2 SVGAGI. The CDR3 has 13 residues. The CDR3 region has the DNA TGTGCCAGCAGGGTTAGCGGAGAGAATACGCAGTATTTT. It specifies CASRVSGENTQYF.

The chain uses TRBV25-1 and TRBJ2-5; maybe TRBD2 (5 bases). CDR3 length: 15 amino acids. V lost 1 base and J lost 2, with 11 bases in between. The germline V gene encodes CDR1 MGHDK and CDR2 SYGVNS. CDR3 region: CASSESRVLQETQYF. Written as DNA, the CDR3 is TGTGCCAGCAGTGAATCGAGGGTATTACAAGAGACCCAGTACTTC.